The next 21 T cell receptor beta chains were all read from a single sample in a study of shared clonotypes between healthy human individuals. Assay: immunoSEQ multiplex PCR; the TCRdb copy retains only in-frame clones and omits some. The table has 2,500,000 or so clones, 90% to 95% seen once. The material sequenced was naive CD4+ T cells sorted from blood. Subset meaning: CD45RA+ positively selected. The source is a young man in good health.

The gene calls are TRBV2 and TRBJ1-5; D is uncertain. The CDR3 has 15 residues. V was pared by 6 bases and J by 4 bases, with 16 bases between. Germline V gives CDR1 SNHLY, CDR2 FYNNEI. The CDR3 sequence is CASRIRTGINQPQHF. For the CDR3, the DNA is TGTGCCAGCAGAATCCGGACGGGGATTAATCAGCCCCAGCATTTT.

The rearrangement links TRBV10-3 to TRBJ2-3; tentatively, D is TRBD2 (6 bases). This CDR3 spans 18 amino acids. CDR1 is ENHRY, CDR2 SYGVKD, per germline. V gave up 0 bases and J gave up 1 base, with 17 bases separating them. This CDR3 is CAISESSSGGSRTDTQYF. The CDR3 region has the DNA TGTGCCATCAGTGAGTCCTCTAGTGGGGGGAGTCGCACAGATACGCAGTATTTT.

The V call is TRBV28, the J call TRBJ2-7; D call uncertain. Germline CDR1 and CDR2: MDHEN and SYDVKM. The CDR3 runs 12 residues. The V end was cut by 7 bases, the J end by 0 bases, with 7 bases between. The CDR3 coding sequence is TGTGCCAGCAAGGATCTCTCCTACGAGCAGTACTTC. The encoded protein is CASKDLSYEQYF. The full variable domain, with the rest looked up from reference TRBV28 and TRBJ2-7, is DVKVTQSSRYLVKRTGEKVFLECVQDMDHENMFWYRQDPGLGLRLIYFSYDVKMKEKGDIPEGYSVSREKKERFSLILESASTNQTSMYLCASKDLSYEQYFGPGTRLTVT.

This chain's CDR3 is CASSNPSDRLPLSSYNEQFF. The CDR3 DNA sequence: TGTGCCAGTAGTAACCCATCGGACAGGCTACCTCTTAGCTCCTACAATGAGCAGTTCTTC. The V gene is TRBV19, the J gene TRBJ2-1, with 7 bases aligning to TRBD1. The CDR3 extends over 20 amino acids. Germline CDR1 is LNHDA and CDR2 is SQIVND (reference sequence). The junction had 18 bases not matched to a gene; V was cut back by 4 bases and J by 0 bases.

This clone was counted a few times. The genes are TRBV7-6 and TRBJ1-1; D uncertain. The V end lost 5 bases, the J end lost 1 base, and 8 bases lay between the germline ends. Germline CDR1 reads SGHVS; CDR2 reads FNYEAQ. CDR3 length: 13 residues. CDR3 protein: CASSAAGNTEAFF. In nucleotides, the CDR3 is TGTGCCAGCAGCGCCGCAGGGAACACTGAAGCTTTCTTT.

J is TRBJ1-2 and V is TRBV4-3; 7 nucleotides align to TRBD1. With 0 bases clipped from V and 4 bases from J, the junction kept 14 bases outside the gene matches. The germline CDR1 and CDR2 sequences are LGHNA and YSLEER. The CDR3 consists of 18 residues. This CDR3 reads CASSQDVGGTAITYGYTF. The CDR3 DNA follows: TGCGCCAGCAGCCAAGATGTGGGGGGGACAGCGATAACCTATGGCTACACCTTC.

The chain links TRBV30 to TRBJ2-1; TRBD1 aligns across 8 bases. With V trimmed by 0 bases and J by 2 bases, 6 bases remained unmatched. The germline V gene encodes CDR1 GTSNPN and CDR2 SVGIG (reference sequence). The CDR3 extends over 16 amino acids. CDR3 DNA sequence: TGTGCCTGGAGTGTTAGGCAGGGGGCACCCTACAATGAGCAGTTCTTC. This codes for CAWSVRQGAPYNEQFF.

CDR3 in amino acids: CASSLTDRPATNEKLFF. For the CDR3, the DNA is TGTGCCAGCAGTTTAACCGATAGACCCGCAACTAATGAAAAACTGTTTTTT. The chain couples TRBV28 to TRBJ1-4; D call uncertain. Germline V gene lookup returns CDR1 MDHEN and CDR2 SYDVKM. V lost 2 bases and J lost 0, with 13 bases in between. CDR3 size: 17 residues. Filled out from reference TRBV28 and TRBJ1-4, the complete variable domain reads DVKVTQSSRYLVKRTGEKVFLECVQDMDHENMFWYRQDPGLGLRLIYFSYDVKMKEKGDIPEGYSVSREKKERFSLILESASTNQTSMYLCASSLTDRPATNEKLFFGSGTQLSVL.

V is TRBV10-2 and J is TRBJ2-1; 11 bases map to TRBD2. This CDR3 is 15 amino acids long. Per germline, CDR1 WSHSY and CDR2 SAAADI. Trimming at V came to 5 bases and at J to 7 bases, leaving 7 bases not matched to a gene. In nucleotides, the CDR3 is TGCGCCAGCAGTACTAGCGGGGGCGCAGGAAATGAGCAGTTCTTC. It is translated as CASSTSGGAGNEQFF.

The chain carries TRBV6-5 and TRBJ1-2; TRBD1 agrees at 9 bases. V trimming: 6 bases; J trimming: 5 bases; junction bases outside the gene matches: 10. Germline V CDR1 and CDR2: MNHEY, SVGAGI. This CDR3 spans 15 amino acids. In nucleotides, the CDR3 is TGTGCCAGCAGCCGTGGACAGGGGAGGAAGTATGGCTACACCTTC. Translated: CASSRGQGRKYGYTF.

The CDR3 DNA reads as TGTGCCAGCAGCTCTACTAGGTCAGGAGATACGCAGTATTTT. Its protein product is CASSSTRSGDTQYF. J is TRBJ2-3 and V is TRBV5-4; weak D call: TRBD2 (5 bases). Trimming cost V 3 bases and J 5 bases, with 13 bases left between them. CDR1 and CDR2 (germline): SGHNT, YYREEE (reference sequence). The CDR3 covers 14 residues.

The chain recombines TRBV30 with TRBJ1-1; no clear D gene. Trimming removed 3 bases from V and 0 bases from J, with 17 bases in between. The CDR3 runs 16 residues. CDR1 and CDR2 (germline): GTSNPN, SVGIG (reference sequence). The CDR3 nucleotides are TGTGCCTGGAGCGATACGCTTAAGTTCATGAACACTGAAGCTTTCTTT. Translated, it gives CAWSDTLKFMNTEAFF.

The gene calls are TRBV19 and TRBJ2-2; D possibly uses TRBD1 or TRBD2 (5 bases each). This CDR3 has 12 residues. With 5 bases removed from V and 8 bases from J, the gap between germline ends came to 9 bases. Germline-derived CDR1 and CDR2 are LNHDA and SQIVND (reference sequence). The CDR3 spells CASSLRGGELFF. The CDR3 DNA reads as TGTGCCAGTAGTCTGAGGGGTGGGGAGCTGTTTTTT.

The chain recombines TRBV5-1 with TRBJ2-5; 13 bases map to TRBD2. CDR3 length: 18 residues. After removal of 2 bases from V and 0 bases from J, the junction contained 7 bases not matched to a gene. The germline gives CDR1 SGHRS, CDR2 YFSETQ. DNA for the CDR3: TGCGCCAGCAGCTTCGGAACGACTAGCGGGGGGTACCAAGAGACCCAGTACTTC. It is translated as CASSFGTTSGGYQETQYF.

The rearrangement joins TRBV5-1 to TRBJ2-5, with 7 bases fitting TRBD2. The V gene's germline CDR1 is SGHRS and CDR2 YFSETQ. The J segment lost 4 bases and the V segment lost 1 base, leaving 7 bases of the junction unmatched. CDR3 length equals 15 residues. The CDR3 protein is CASSLRAGRGETQYF. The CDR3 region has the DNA TGCGCCAGCAGCTTGAGGGCAGGGAGGGGAGAGACCCAGTACTTC. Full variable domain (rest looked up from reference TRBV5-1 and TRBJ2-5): KAGVTQTPRYLIKTRGQQVTLSCSPISGHRSVSWYQQTPGQGLQFLFEYFSETQRNKGNFPGRFSGRQFSNSRSEMNVSTLELGDSALYLCASSLRAGRGETQYFGPGTRLLVL.

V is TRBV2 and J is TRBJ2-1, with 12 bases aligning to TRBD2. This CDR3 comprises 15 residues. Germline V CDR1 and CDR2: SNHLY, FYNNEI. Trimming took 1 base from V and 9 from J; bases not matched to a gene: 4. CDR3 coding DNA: TGTGCCAGCAGTGAAGTGACTAGCGGGAGCATTGAGCAGTTCTTC. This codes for CASSEVTSGSIEQFF.

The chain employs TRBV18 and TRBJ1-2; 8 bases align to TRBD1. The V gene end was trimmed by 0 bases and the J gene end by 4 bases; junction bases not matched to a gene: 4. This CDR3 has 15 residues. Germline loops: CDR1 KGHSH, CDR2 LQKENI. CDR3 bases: TGTGCCAGCTCACCACCTGGACAGGGACCCTATGGCTACACCTTC. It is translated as CASSPPGQGPYGYTF. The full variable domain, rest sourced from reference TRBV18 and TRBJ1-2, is NAGVMQNPRHLVRRRGQEARLRCSPMKGHSHVYWYRQLPEEGLKFMVYLQKENIIDESGMPKERFSAEFPKEGPSILRIQQVVRGDSAAYFCASSPPGQGPYGYTFGSGTRLTVV.

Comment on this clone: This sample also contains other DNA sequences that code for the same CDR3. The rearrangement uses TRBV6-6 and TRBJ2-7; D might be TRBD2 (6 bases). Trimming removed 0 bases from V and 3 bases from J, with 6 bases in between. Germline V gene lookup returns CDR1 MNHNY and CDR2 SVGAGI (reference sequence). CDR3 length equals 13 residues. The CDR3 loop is CASSYSEGYEQYF. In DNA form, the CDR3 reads TGTGCCAGCAGTTACTCGGAGGGCTACGAGCAGTACTTC.

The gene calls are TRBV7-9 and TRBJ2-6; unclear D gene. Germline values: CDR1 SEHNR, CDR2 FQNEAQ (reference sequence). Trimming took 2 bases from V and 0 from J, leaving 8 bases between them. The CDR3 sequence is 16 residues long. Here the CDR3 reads CASSLYRASGANVLTF. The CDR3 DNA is TGTGCCAGCAGCTTATATAGGGCCTCTGGGGCCAACGTCCTGACTTTC.

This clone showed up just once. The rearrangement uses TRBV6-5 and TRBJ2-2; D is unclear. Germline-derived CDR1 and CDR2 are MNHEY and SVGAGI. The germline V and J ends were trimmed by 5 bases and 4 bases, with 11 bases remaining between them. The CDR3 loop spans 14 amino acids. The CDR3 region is CASSPPAATGELFF. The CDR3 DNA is TGTGCCAGCAGTCCCCCCGCAGCCACCGGGGAGCTGTTTTTT.

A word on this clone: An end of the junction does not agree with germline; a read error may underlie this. CDR3 in amino acids: CASSLQRVDSLDF. CDR3 nucleotides: TGCGCCAGCAGTCTCCAAAGGGTGGACAGTCTCGACTTC. This chain connects TRBV23-1 to TRBJ2-7; tentative D call: TRBD1 (6 bases). TRBV23-1 is identified as an open reading frame with a role that is uncertain. The CDR3 has 13 amino acids.